A selection of T cell receptor beta chains follows, all from one sample in a study of T cell changes during pregnancy in multiple sclerosis. Using immunoSEQ multiplex PCR, the repertoire was profiled, and TCRdb retains in-frame clones only, with some absent. This table has about 30,000 clones, more than 85% appearing once. Sequencing was performed on CD4+ T cells from peripheral blood mononuclear cells, taken after pregnancy. The receptors shown here come from a female donor with multiple sclerosis, enrolled in a pregnancy study. The CDR3 runs from the conserved cysteine through the conserved F or W. The D gene is left open where the match is weak. For some rows the clone size is stated as once, few or many, or as a class when expanded; others skip it.

-,16,TRBJ1-5,TRBV30,-,TGTGCCTGGAGTGTACAGGGCACTGGTTACAATCAGCCCCAGCATTTT,CAWSVQGTGYNQPQHF
-,14,TRBJ2-7,TRBV11-1,TRBD1,TGTGCCAGCAGCCAGGGACAGGTACGCTACGAGCAGTACTTC,CASSQGQVRYEQYF
-,14,TRBJ1-2,TRBV6-6,-,TGTGCCAGCAGCCGAGACACGTCCCAATATGGCTACACCTTC,CASSRDTSQYGYTF
-,16,TRBJ2-7,TRBV2,TRBD2,TGTGCCAGCAGCAGTCGGGTAGCGGGACACTCCTACGAGCAGTACTTC,CASSSRVAGHSYEQYF
-,14,TRBJ2-3,TRBV19,-,TGTGCCAGTAGTAAGGAGGGGGCGAAAGATACGCAGTATTTT,CASSKEGAKDTQYF
-,18,TRBJ2-3,TRBV4-1,-,TGCGCCAGCAGCCACAAACAGATTTGGGTTTTATCCCCAGATACGCAGTATTTT,CASSHKQIWVLSPDTQYF
-,14,TRBJ1-5,TRBV5-1,-,TGCGCCAGCAGCTTGGGACAGGACAATCAGCCCCAGCATTTT,CASSLGQDNQPQHF
-,15,TRBJ1-2,TRBV19,-,TGTGCCAGTAGTCCCCTCGTGAGCAGGAGGGATGGCTACACCTTC,CASSPLVSRRDGYTF
once,15,TRBJ1-5,TRBV5-6,TRBD1,TGTGCCAGCAGCTCCCGGGACAGCTACAATCAGCCCCAGCATTTT,CASSSRDSYNQPQHF
-,17,TRBJ1-5,TRBV21-1,-,TGTGCCAGCAGCCCGCTCATCCGGGGAGAGGATAATCAGCCCCAGCATTTT,CASSPLIRGEDNQPQHF
-,11,TRBJ2-5,TRBV7-6,-,TGTGCCAGCACTTCGGGGGAGACCCAGTACTTC,CASTSGETQYF
-,14,TRBJ2-7,TRBV18,-,TGTGCCAGCTCACCCGCAGGGAATCCCTACGAGCAGTACTTC,CASSPAGNPYEQYF
-,13,TRBJ2-7,TRBV9,-,TGTGCCAGCAGCAGCACTCCCGAAGCCGAGCAGTACTTC,CASSSTPEAEQYF
-,16,TRBJ2-7,TRBV10-3,-,TGTGCCATCAGGGAGATGCGGGACAGTGGGACTCACGAGCAGTACTTC,CAIREMRDSGTHEQYF